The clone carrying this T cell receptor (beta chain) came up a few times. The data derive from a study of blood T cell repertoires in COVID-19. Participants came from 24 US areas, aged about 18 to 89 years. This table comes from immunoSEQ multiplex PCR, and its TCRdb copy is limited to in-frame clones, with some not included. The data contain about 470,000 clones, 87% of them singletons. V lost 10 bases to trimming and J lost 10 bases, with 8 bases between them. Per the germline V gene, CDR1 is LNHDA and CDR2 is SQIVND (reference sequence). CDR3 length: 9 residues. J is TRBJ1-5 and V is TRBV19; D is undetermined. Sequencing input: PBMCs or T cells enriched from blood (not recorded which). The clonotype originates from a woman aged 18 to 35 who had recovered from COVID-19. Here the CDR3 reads CANVPPQHF. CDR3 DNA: TGTGCCAATGTTCCACCCCAGCATTTT.